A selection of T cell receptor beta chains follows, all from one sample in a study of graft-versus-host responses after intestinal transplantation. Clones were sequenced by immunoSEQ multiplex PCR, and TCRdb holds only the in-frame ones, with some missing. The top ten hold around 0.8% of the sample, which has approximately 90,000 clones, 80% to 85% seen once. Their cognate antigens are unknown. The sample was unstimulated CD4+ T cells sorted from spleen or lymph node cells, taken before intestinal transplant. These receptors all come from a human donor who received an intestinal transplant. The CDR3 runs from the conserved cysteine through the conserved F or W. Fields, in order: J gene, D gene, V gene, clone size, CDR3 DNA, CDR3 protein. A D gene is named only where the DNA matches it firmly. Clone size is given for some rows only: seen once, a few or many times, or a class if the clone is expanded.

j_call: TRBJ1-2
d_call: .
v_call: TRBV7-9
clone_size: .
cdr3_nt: TGTGCCAGCAGCGACAGTGAATACGCTAACTATGGCTACACCTTC
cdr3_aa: CASSDSEYANYGYTF

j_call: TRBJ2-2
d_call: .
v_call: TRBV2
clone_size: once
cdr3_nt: TGTGCCAGCCTGGGAGGGAACACCGGGGAGCTGTTTTTT
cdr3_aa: CASLGGNTGELFF

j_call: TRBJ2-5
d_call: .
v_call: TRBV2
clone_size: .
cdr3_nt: TGTGCCAGCACCGTTGGGCGTCAAGAGACCCAGTACTTC
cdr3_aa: CASTVGRQETQYF

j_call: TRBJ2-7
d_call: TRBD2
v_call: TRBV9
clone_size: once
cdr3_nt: TGTGCCAGCAGCGTAGATCCCGGGGGGACTAGTTATCCCCCCTACGAGCAGTACTTC
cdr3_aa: CASSVDPGGTSYPPYEQYF

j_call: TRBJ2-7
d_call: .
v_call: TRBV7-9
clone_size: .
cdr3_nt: TGTGCCAGCAGCTTTGGAGCCTACGAGCAGTACTTC
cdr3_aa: CASSFGAYEQYF

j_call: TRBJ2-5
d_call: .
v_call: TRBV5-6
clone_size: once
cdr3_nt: TGTGCCAGCAGCTACGCGGGGTCACGAGGCAGAGAGACCCAGTACTTC
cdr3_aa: CASSYAGSRGRETQYF

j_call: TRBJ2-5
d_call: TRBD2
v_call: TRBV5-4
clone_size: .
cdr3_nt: TGTGCCAGCAGCTTGGGCGGGGGTCTTGGAGAGACCCAGTACTTC
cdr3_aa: CASSLGGGLGETQYF

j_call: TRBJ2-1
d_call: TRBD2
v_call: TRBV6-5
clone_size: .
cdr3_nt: TGTGCCAGCAGTTACAGGACTAGCCTGAATGAGCAGTTCTTC
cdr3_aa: CASSYRTSLNEQFF

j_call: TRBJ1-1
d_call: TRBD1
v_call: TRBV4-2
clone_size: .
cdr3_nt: TGTGCCAGCAGCCATCCATCCCAAAGACAGGGCACATACACTGAAGCTTTCTTT
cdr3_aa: CASSHPSQRQGTYTEAFF

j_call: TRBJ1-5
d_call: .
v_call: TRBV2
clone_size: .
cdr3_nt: TGTGCCAGCAACCCCCGGCGGGACCAGCCCCAGCATTTT
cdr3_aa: CASNPRRDQPQHF

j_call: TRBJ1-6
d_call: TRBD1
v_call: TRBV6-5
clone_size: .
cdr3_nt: TGTGCCAGCAGTCGCCCGGGACAGGATAATTCACCCCTCCACTTT
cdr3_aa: CASSRPGQDNSPLHF

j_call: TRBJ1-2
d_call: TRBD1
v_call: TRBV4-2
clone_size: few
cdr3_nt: TGTGCCAGCAGCCAAGCCGAGACAGGGGGCGCGGGAGGCTACACCTTC
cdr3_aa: CASSQAETGGAGGYTF

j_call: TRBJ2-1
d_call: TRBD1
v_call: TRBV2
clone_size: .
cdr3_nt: TGTGCCAGCAGCCCTCCAGGGGGACAGGGATACAATGAGCAGTTCTTC
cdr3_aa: CASSPPGGQGYNEQFF

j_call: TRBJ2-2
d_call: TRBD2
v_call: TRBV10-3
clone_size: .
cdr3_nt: TGTGCCATCAGTGAACTAGCGGGAGTCACCGGGGAGCTGTTTTTT
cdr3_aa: CAISELAGVTGELFF

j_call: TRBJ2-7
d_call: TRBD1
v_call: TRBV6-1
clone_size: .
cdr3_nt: TGTGCCAGCAAACTGACAGGGCTCTACGAGCAGTACTTC
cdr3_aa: CASKLTGLYEQYF

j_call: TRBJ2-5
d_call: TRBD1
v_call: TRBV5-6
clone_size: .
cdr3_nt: TGTGCCAGCAGCAAGGACAGGGTAGAGTCCCAGTACTTC
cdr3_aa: CASSKDRVESQYF

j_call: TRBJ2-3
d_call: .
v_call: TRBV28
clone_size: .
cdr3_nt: TGTGCCAGCAGGGAGACAGATACGCAGTATTTT
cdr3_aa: CASRETDTQYF

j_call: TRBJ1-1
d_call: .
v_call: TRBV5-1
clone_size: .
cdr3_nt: TGCGCCAGCAGCTTGCAGGGCTGGAACACTGAAGCTTTCTTT
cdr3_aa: CASSLQGWNTEAFF

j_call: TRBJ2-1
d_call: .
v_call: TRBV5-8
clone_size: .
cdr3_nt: TGTGCCAGCAGCCGCGGGGTCCTCTCCTACAATGAGCAGTTCTTC
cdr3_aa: CASSRGVLSYNEQFF

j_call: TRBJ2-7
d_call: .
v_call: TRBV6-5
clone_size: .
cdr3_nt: TGTGCCAGCAGTTACTCAGCGGGCGGCTCCTACGAGCAGTACTTC
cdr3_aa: CASSYSAGGSYEQYF

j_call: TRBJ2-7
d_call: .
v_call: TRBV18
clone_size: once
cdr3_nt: TGTGCCAGCTCTTCAGGGGGGTACGAGCAGTACTTC
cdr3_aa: CASSSGGYEQYF

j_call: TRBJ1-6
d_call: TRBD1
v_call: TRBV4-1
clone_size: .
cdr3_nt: TGCGCCAGCAGCCCGACGGGCACAGGGGAGAATTCACCCCTCCACTTT
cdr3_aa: CASSPTGTGENSPLHF

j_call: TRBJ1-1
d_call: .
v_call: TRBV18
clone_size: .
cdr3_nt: TGTGCCAGCGCGGAGAACACTGAAGCTTTCTTT
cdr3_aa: CASAENTEAFF

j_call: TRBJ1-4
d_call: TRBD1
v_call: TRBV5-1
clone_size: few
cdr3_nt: TGCGCCAGCAGCTTGTTTCAGGGGGCTGCTGAAAAACTGTTTTTT
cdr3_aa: CASSLFQGAAEKLFF

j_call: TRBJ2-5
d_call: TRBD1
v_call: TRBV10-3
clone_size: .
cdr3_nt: TGTGCCATCAGAGGGACAGCTATCCAAGAGACCCAGTACTTC
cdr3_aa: CAIRGTAIQETQYF

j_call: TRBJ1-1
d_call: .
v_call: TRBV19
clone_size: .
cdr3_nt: TGTGCCGGGGGACATAAGGGGGAGAACACTGAAGCTTTCTTT
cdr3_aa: CAGGHKGENTEAFF

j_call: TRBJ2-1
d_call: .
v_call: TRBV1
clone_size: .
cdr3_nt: TGCACCAGCAGCCACCGGGACTGTATTGGGAATGAGCAGTTCTTC
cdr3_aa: CTSSHRDCIGNEQFF

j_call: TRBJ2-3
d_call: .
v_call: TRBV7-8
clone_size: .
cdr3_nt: TGTGCCAGCAGCCCCCCCAGGGGCACAGATACGCAGTATTTT
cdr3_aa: CASSPPRGTDTQYF

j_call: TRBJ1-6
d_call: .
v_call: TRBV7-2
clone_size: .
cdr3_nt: TGTGCCAGCAGCAGCGGGACACCTAATTCACCCCTCCACTTT
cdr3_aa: CASSSGTPNSPLHF

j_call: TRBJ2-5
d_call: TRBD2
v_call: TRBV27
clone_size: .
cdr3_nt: TGTGCCAGCAGTTTCAGACTAGCGGGCCGACAAGAGACCCAGTACTTC
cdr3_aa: CASSFRLAGRQETQYF

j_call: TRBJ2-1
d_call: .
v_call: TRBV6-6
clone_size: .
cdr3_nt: TGTGCCAGCAGTTATTCTTTGGGCGTCCTTTTAATGGAGCAGTTCTTC
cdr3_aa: CASSYSLGVLLMEQFF

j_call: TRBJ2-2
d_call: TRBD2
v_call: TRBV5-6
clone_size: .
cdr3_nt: TGTGCCAGCAGCTTCGCAGCGGGAGTGAGGGACACCGGGGAGCTGTTTTTT
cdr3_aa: CASSFAAGVRDTGELFF

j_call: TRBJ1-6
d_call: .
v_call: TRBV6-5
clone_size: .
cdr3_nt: TGTGCCAGCAGTTACGAGGAGGGTGGTGCTTCACCCCTCCACTTT
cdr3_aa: CASSYEEGGASPLHF

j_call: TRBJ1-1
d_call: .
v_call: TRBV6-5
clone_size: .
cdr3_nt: TGTGCCAGCAGTTACTCGAGGCAGGGAAACACTGAAGCTTTCTTT
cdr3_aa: CASSYSRQGNTEAFF

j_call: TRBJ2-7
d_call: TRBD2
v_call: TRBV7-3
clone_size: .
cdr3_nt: TGTGCCAGCAGCCCGGAGGTAGCGGGAGGAGCCTACGAGCAGTACTTC
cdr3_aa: CASSPEVAGGAYEQYF

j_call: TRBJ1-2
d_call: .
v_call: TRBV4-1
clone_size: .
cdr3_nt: TGCGCCAGCAGCCAAGGGCAGGAATGGGGGGGAGTTAACTATGGCTACACCTTC
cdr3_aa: CASSQGQEWGGVNYGYTF

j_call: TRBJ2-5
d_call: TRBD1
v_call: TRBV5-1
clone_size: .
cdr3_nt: TGCGCCAGCAGCTTGGCAACAGGGGTAGAGACCCAGTACTTC
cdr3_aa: CASSLATGVETQYF

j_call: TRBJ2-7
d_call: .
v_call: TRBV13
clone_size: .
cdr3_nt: TGTGCCAGCAGCAACTCGACAGGTGGCGGGGGCTACGAGCAGTACTTC
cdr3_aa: CASSNSTGGGGYEQYF

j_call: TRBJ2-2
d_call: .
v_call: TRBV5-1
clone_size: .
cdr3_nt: TGCGCCAGCAGCGGCGGGACCTCGAACACCGGGGAGCTGTTTTTT
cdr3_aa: CASSGGTSNTGELFF

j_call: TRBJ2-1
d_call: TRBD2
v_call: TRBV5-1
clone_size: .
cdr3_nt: TGCGCCAGCAGCCCTCCTAGCGGGGTCTACAATGAGCAGTTCTTC
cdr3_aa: CASSPPSGVYNEQFF

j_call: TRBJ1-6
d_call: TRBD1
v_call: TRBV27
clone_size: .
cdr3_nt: TGTGCCAGCAGTCAATCGGGGACAGGGACTAATTCACCCCTCCACTTT
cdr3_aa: CASSQSGTGTNSPLHF